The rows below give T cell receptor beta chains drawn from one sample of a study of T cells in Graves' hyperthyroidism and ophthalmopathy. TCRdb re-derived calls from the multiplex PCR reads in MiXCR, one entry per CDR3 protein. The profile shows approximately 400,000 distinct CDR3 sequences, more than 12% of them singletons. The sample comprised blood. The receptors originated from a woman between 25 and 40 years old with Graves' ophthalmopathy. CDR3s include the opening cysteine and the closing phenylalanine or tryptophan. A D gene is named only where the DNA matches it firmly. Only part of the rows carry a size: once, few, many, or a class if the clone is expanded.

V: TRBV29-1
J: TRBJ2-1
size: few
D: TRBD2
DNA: TGCAGCGTCGGGGCTAGCGGGGGGCCCGCCTACAATGAGCAGTTCTTC
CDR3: CSVGASGGPAYNEQFF

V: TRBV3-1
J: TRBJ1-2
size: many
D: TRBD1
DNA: TGTGCCAGCAACCGACAGGGGGCTAACTATGGCTACACCTTC
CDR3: CASNRQGANYGYTF

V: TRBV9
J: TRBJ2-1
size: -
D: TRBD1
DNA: TGTGCCAGCAGCCCAGGATGGCAGGGGGCGGATGAGCAGTTCTTC
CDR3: CASSPGWQGADEQFF

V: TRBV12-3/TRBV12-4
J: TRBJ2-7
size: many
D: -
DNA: TGTGCCAGCAGTTTCCGGGCTCGCGGCTCCTACGAGCAGTACTTC
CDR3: CASSFRARGSYEQYF

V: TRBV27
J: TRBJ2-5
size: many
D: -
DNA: TGTGCCAGCGGACTACTGGGTCGGTACTTC
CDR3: CASGLLGRYF

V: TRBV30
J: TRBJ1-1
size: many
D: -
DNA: TGTGCCTGGACTCTCCTTCATGAAGCTTTCTTT
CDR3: CAWTLLHEAFF

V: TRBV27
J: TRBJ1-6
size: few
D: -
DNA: TGTGCCAGCACTGGTCTTTATAATTCACCCCTCCACTTT
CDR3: CASTGLYNSPLHF

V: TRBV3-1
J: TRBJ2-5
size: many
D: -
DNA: TGTGCCAGCACCCCTAAAACCTATCACCAAGAGACCCAGTACTTC
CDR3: CASTPKTYHQETQYF

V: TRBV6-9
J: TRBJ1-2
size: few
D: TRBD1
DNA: TGTGCCAGCAGTTACAAGTCAGGGGGCTATGGCTACACCTTC
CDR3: CASSYKSGGYGYTF

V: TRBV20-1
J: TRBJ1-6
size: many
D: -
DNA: TGCAGTGCTAGAGATTTCCACGACAGTGATTCACCCCTCCACTTT
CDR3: CSARDFHDSDSPLHF

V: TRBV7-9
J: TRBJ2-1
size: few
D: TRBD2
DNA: TGTGCCAGCAGCACACCACGAGGTCTAGCGGGCTACAATGAGCAGTTCTTC
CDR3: CASSTPRGLAGYNEQFF

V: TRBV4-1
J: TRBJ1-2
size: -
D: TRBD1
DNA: TGCGCCAGCAGCCAAGAGGGCGGGACAGCCTATGGCTACACCTTC
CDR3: CASSQEGGTAYGYTF

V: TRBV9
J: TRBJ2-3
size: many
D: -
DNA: TGTGCCAGCAGCGTAACAGGGTATGGTACAGATACGCAGTATTTT
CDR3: CASSVTGYGTDTQYF

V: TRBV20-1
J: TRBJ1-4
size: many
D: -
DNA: TGCAGTGCTAGACAGTTCTCCTCAACTAATGAAAAACTGTTTTTT
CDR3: CSARQFSSTNEKLFF

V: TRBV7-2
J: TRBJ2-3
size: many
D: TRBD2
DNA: TGTGCCAGCAGCACGAGCGGGGGGAGTTCAGATACGCAGTATTTT
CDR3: CASSTSGGSSDTQYF

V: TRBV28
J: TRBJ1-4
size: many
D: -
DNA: TGTGCCAGCCTAGCCGCAGGTGCAACTAATGAAAAACTGTTTTTT
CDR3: CASLAAGATNEKLFF

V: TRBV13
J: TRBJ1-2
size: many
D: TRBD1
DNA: TGTGCCAGCAGCCCCAACCCCCCGACAGGGATTAACTATGGCTACACCTTC
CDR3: CASSPNPPTGINYGYTF

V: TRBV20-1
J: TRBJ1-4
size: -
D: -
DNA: TGCAGTGCTAGAGATTGGTCAGGGGAGAGGGAAAAACTGTTTTTT
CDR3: CSARDWSGEREKLFF

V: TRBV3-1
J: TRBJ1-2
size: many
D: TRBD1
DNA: TGTGCCAGCAGACCCGGGACAGCCTATGGCTACACCTTC
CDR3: CASRPGTAYGYTF

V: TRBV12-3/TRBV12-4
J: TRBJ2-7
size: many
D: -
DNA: TGTGCCAGCAGTTTCCGGCGGACACAGACCTACGAGCAGTACTTC
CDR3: CASSFRRTQTYEQYF

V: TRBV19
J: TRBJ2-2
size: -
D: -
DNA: TGTGCCAGTAGTATGGGGACTTACACCGGGGAGCTGTTTTTT
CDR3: CASSMGTYTGELFF

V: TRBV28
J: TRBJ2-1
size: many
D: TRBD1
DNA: TGTGCCAGCAGTCACCCGAAAAACCGGGACAGGGGAAGGTATGAGCAGTTCTTC
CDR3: CASSHPKNRDRGRYEQFF

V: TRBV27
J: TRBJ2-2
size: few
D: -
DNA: TGTGCCAGCATGGAGGGTGCAGGTTTCACCGGGGAGCTGTTTTTT
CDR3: CASMEGAGFTGELFF